This TCR beta chain was profiled in a study of blood T cell repertoires in COVID-19. The germline V gene encodes CDR1 SGDLS and CDR2 YYNGEE. The junction had 10 bases not matched to a gene; V was cut back by 4 bases and J by 5 bases. The CDR3 extends over 15 amino acids. In the original analysis: The authors estimated nucleated cell counts from reference gene primer amplification. Sequencing was performed with immunoSEQ multiplex PCR; in TCRdb, only in-frame clones are kept and a portion is missing. V, J and clone size derive from that table, while D and trimming were established from the DNA sequence. The sample yields tens of thousands of clones, approximately 86% seen once.

The sample was peripheral blood. This sequence was found in a man between 35 and 55 years old with acute or convalescent COVID-19. The V gene is TRBV9, the J gene TRBJ1-2; 8 bases are a match to TRBD1. CDR3 sequence (DNA): TGTGCCAGCAGCTCAGGACAGGGAGAGTGGTATGGCTACACCTTC. This codes for CASSSGQGEWYGYTF. The complete variable domain, with remaining parts taken from reference TRBV9 and TRBJ1-2, reads DSGVTQTPKHLITATGQRVTLRCSPRSGDLSVYWYQQSLDQGLQFLIQYYNGEERAKGNILERFSAQQFPDLHSELNLSSLELGDSALYFCASSSGQGEWYGYTFGSGTRLTVV.